A single sample is the source of the 9 T cell receptor beta chains below, sequenced in a study of blood T cell repertoires in COVID-19. Clones were read by immunoSEQ multiplex PCR, and TCRdb kept only the in-frame ones, dropping some. The sample lists some 64,000 clones, about 66% occurring once. Sequenced sample: PBMCs or T cells enriched from blood (not recorded which). The receptors stem from a woman aged 55-75 years who had been exposed to COVID-19.

Here the CDR3 reads CASSLTGKNTEAFF. The CDR3 nucleotides read TGTGCCAGCAGTTTGACAGGGAAGAACACTGAAGCTTTCTTT. V and J are TRBV28 and TRBJ1-1; 7 nucleotides align to TRBD1. Germline values: CDR1 MDHEN, CDR2 SYDVKM. The CDR3 spans 14 residues. V was clipped by 3 bases and J by 1 base; unmatched bases: 2.

This clone was seen a few times. V is TRBV5-1 and J is TRBJ2-7; maybe TRBD2 (5 bases). This CDR3 contains 13 residues. V was trimmed by 3 bases and J by 6 bases, leaving 13 bases between them. The germline V gene encodes CDR1 SGHRS and CDR2 YFSETQ. The CDR3 reads CASSSSLAGEQYF. The CDR3 DNA sequence: TGCGCCAGCAGCTCGTCGCTAGCAGGCGAGCAGTACTTC.

CDR3 DNA sequence: TGTGCTAGTGGTCTGTCTCCGGGACAGGGAACGAGCTACACCTTC. This encodes CASGLSPGQGTSYTF. This chain connects TRBV12-5 to TRBJ1-2, with TRBD1 matching over 9 bases. The germline V gene has CDR1 LGHNT and CDR2 FRNRAP. The length of the CDR3 is 15 residues. The V gene end was trimmed by 5 bases and the J gene end by 9 bases; junction bases not matched to a gene: 13.

The V and J genes are TRBV27 and TRBJ2-7, with D uncertain. There are 13 residues in the CDR3. Germline lookup yields CDR1 MNHEY and CDR2 SMNVEV (reference sequence). V shed 7 bases and J shed 2 bases, with 12 bases lying between them. The CDR3 loop reads CASIPTRAYEQYF. CDR3 coding DNA: TGTGCCAGCATCCCAACTCGGGCCTACGAGCAGTACTTC.

The table lists this clone with a few counts. The chain employs TRBV24-1 and TRBJ1-1; TRBD1 is a possible D gene (6 bases). Germline CDR1 is KGHDR and CDR2 is SFDVKD. This CDR3 comprises 13 residues. Trimming shortened V by 8 bases and J by 1 base, and 10 bases separated the two germline ends. CDR3 region: CATTQGGNTEAFF. CDR3 coding DNA: TGTGCCACCACGCAAGGGGGGAACACTGAAGCTTTCTTT.

V usage is TRBV10-3 and J usage is TRBJ2-7; 12 bases map to TRBD1. CDR1 ENHRY and CDR2 SYGVKD come from the germline V gene. The CDR3 loop spans 14 amino acids. The trim removed 6 bases at V and 3 bases at J, leaving 3 bases unmatched. Written as DNA, the CDR3 is TGTGCCATCAGGGGACAGGGGGCTCTCTACGAGCAGTACTTC. Protein product: CAIRGQGALYEQYF.

The V gene is TRBV2, the J gene TRBJ2-2, with D possibly being TRBD2 (5 bases). Germline CDR1 SNHLY, CDR2 FYNNEI. This CDR3 has 14 amino acids. V lost 7 bases and J lost 7, with 16 bases in between. The CDR3 reads CASTRKRAGGELFF. The CDR3 nucleotides are TGTGCCAGCACACGCAAAAGGGCGGGCGGGGAGCTGTTTTTT.

The J gene is TRBJ1-2, the V gene TRBV28, with D perhaps matching TRBD1 (6 bases). The CDR3 runs to 13 residues. Trimming pared 4 bases from V and 8 bases from J, leaving 14 bases between. Germline CDR1 is MDHEN and CDR2 is SYDVKM. The CDR3, as DNA: TGTGCCAGCAGTTCGTACAGGGCCGGGGGCTACACCTTC. It specifies CASSSYRAGGYTF.

The J gene is TRBJ1-2, the V gene TRBV29-1; 10 nucleotides line up with TRBD1. CDR1 and CDR2 (germline): SQVTM, ANQGSEA. This CDR3 comprises 14 residues. The V gene end was trimmed by 3 bases and the J gene end by 1 base; junction bases not matched to a gene: 2. This CDR3 reads CSVDRDRGNYGYTF. CDR3 in DNA: TGCAGCGTTGATCGGGACAGGGGTAACTATGGCTACACCTTC.